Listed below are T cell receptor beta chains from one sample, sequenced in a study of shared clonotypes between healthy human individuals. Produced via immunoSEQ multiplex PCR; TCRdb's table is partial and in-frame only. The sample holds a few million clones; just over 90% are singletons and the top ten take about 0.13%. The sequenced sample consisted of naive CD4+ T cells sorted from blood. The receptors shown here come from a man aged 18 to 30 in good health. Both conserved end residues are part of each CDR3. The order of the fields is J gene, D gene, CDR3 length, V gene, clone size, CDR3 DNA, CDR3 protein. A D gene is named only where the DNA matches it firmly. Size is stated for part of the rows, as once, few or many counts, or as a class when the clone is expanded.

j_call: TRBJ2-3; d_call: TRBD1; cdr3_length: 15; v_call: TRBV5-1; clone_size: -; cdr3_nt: TGCGCCAGCAGCCCCCGACAGGGGGGGACAGATACGCAGTATTTT; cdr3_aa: CASSPRQGGTDTQYF
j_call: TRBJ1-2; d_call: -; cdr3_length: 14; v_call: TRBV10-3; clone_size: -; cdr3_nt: TGTGCCATCACCGAGTGGGATCGTAACTATGGCTACACCTTC; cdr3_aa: CAITEWDRNYGYTF
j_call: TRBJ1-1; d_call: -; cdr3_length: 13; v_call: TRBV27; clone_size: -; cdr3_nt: TGTGCCAGCAGTTTATCCCGGGACACTGAAGCTTTCTTT; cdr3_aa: CASSLSRDTEAFF
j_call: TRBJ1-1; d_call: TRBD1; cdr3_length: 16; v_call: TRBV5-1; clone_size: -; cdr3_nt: TGCGCCAGCAGCTTGACAGGGGCCGCGTGGAACACTGAAGCTTTCTTT; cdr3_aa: CASSLTGAAWNTEAFF
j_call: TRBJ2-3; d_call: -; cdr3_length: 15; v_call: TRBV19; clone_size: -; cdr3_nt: TGTGCCAGTACCGCTGAGGGAGAAACCACAGATACGCAGTATTTT; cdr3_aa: CASTAEGETTDTQYF
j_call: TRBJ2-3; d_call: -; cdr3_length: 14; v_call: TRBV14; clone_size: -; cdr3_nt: TGTGCCAGCAGCTTGCGACCAAACACAGATACGCAGTATTTT; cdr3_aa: CASSLRPNTDTQYF
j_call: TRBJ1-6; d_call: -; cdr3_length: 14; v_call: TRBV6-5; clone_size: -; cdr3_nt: TGTGCCAGCAGTTCGGAAATGCCATGGTCCCTCCTCCACTTT; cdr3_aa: CASSSEMPWSLLHF
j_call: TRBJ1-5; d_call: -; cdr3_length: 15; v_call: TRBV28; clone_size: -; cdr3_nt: TGTGCCAGCACCCCCGGAGGATTTAGCAATCAGCCCCAGCATTTT; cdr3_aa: CASTPGGFSNQPQHF
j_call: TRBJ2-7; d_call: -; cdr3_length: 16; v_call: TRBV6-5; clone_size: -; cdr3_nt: TGTGCCAGCAGTTACCAATACTGGACAGGACTAAACGAGCAGTACTTC; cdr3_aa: CASSYQYWTGLNEQYF
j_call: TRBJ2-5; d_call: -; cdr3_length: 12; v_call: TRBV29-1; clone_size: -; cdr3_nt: TGCAGCGTTGAAGAAGAGCAAGAGACCCAGTACTTC; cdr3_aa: CSVEEEQETQYF
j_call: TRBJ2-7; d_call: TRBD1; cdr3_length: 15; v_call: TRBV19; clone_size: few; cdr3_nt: TGTGCCAGTAGTATACACGACAGGGGTGGGTACGAGCAGTACTTC; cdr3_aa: CASSIHDRGGYEQYF
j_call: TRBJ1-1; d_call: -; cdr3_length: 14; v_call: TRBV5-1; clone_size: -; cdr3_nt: TGCGCCAGCAGCCCGACAGCTATGAACACTGAAGCTTTCTTT; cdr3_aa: CASSPTAMNTEAFF
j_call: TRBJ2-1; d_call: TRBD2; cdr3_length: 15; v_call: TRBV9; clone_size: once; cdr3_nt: TGTGCCAGCAGAGCGGGACTTAGCTCCTACAATGAGCAGTTCTTC; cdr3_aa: CASRAGLSSYNEQFF
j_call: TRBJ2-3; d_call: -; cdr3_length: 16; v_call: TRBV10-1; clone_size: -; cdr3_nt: TGCGCCAGCAGTGACAGCTTAGCGACCGCCGGCGATACGCAGTATTTT; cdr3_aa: CASSDSLATAGDTQYF
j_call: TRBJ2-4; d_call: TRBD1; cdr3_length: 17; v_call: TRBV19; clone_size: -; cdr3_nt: TGTGCCAGTAGTATACCCGGGACAGGGTTAGCCAAAAACATTCAGTACTTC; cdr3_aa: CASSIPGTGLAKNIQYF
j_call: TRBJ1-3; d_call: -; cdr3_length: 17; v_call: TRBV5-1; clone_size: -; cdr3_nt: TGCGCCAGCAGCATCAGGACTGGGAGTTACTCTGGAAACACCATATATTTT; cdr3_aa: CASSIRTGSYSGNTIYF
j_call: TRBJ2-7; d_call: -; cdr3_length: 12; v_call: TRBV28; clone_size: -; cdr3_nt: TGTGCCAGCAGTCTGGAGGCCTACGAGCAGTACTTC; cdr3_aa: CASSLEAYEQYF
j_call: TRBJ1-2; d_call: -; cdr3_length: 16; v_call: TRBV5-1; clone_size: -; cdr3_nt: TGCGCCAGCAGCGGAATGGGGGGCGCAGGTTCCTATGGCTACACCTTC; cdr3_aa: CASSGMGGAGSYGYTF
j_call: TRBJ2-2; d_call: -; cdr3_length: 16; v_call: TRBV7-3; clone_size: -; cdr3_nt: TGTGCCAGCAGCTTAGGGGTCCTTGGGACCACCGGGGAGCTGTTTTTT; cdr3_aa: CASSLGVLGTTGELFF
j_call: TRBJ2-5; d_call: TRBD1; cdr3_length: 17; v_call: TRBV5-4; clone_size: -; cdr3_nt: TGTGCCAGCAGCTTGGGTCATACTACAGGGGTCCAAGAGACCCAGTACTTC; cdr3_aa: CASSLGHTTGVQETQYF
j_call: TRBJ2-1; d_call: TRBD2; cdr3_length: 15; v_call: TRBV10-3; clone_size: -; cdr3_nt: TGTGCCATCAGTAATAGCGGGGGGTCCTACAATGAGCAGTTCTTC; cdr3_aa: CAISNSGGSYNEQFF
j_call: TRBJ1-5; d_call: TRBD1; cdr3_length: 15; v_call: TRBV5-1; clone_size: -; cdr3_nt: TGCGCCAGCAGCTGGGGACAGTATAGCAATCAGCCCCAGCATTTT; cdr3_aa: CASSWGQYSNQPQHF
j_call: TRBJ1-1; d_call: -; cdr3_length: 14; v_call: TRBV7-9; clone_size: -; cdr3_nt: TGTGCCAGCAGCTCGCAGGACGCGAACACTGAAGCTTTCTTT; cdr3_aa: CASSSQDANTEAFF